What follows are 20 T cell receptor beta chains derived from one specimen sequenced in a study of blood T cells in healthy people across ages. Together with a sample-barcoded 5' primer, a J-beta primer mix was included in a second PCR lasting about 7 to 11 cycles. TCRdb itself ran the 5' RACE reads through MiXCR, one entry per CDR3 protein. The sample has about 680,000 distinct CDR3 sequences, approximately 49% seen once. Sequenced: blood. These receptors were taken from a woman aged 55-70 years in good health.

The chain has TRBV12-3 or TRBV12-4 and TRBJ2-3; D is perhaps TRBD2 (5 bases). The CDR3 contains 14 residues. V was shortened by 4 bases and J by 4 bases, with 12 bases between the two germline ends. CDR3 protein: CASSSGRSADTQYF. Written as DNA, the CDR3 is TGTGCCAGCAGTTCGGGAAGAAGCGCAGATACGCAGTATTTT.

The V call is TRBV20-1, the J call TRBJ1-4, with D possibly matching TRBD1 (5 bases). CDR1 and CDR2 from the germline V gene are DFQATT and SNEGSKA (reference sequence). There are 14 residues in the CDR3. Deletions cut 3 bases from V and 7 bases from J, with 15 bases between. As DNA, the CDR3 is TGCAGTGCTAGCTCAGGGACCCAGGTTGAAAAACTGTTTTTT. Protein product: CSASSGTQVEKLFF.

Of note for this clonotype: Mismatch with germline at one junction end may stem from a read error. This chain joins TRBV12-3 or TRBV12-4 and TRBJ1-1; 8 bases match TRBD1. This CDR3 has 15 residues. CDR3 sequence (DNA): TGTGCCAGCAGCTCATTCCAGGGACAGGACACCGAAGCTTTCTTT. It is translated as CASSSFQGQDTEAFF.

This clonotype was seen a few times. This sequence joins TRBV5-5 and TRBJ2-4; a possible D gene is TRBD2 (7 bases). Germline V lookup: CDR1 SGHKS, CDR2 YYEKEE (reference sequence). The CDR3 runs to 20 residues. V lost 4 bases to trimming and J lost 0 bases, with 26 bases between them. The CDR3 region is CASSPNPTGRADLAKNIQYF. The CDR3 DNA sequence: TGTGCCAGCAGCCCGAACCCCACAGGGAGGGCCGACCTAGCCAAAAACATTCAGTACTTC.

This clonotype was detected only a few times. The chain combines TRBV7-2 with TRBJ2-7, with 7 bases that match TRBD1. Germline CDR1 and CDR2: SGHTA and FQGNSA. The CDR3 spans 13 residues. Trimming took 5 bases from V and 5 from J; bases not matched to a gene: 6. DNA for the CDR3: TGTGCCAGCAGCCACGACAGGGTCAACGAGCAGTACTTC. Amino acids: CASSHDRVNEQYF.

The rearrangement uses TRBV21-1 and TRBJ1-1. TRBV21-1 is labeled a pseudogene. The CDR3 is 11 amino acids. CDR3 residues: CASARTDEAFF. CDR3 DNA: TGTGCCAGCGCTAGGACGGATGAAGCTTTCTTT.

This clonotype was found a few times. This rearrangement joins TRBV6-2 or TRBV6-3 to TRBJ2-1; TRBD2 might be the D (5 bases). Germline values: CDR1 MNHEY, CDR2 SVGEGT. The V end lost 3 bases, the J end lost 0 bases, and 9 bases lay between the germline ends. This CDR3 is built from 15 residues. CDR3 sequence: CASSYRESSYNEQFF. CDR3 DNA sequence: TGTGCCAGCAGTTATCGGGAAAGCTCCTACAATGAGCAGTTCTTC.

J is TRBJ2-1 and V is TRBV7-2, with 9 bases matching TRBD2. CDR1 SGHTA and CDR2 FQGNSA come from the germline V gene. CDR3 length equals 17 residues. Losses at the gene ends were 2 bases for V and 6 bases for J; bases not matched to a gene: 11. The CDR3 nucleotides read TGTGCCAGCAGCTTAAGGTCGGCGGGAGGGCTTAGCAATGAGCAGTTCTTC. Its translation: CASSLRSAGGLSNEQFF.

The chain uses TRBV6-6 and TRBJ2-4; D is tentatively TRBD1 or TRBD2 (5 bases each). The V and J ends lost 5 bases and 13 bases respectively, with 27 bases between them. Germline V lookup: CDR1 MNHNY, CDR2 SVGAGI (reference sequence). There are 16 residues in the CDR3. DNA for the CDR3: TGTGCCAGCAGTCAACTGGGGGTTACCTACTCCTACCAGCAGTACTTC. It yields the protein CASSQLGVTYSYQQYF.

The rearrangement uses TRBV6-2 or TRBV6-3 and TRBJ2-7; 7 positions agree with TRBD2. The better agreement between TRBJ2-5 and the DNA end casts doubt on the J call. The CDR3 totals 16 residues. Looked up from germline, CDR1 is MNHEY and CDR2 is SVGEGT. The chain's CDR3 is CASRSSSGNPRGTQYF. The CDR3 nucleotides are TGTGCCAGCAGATCTTCTAGCGGAAATCCGCGGGGGACCCAGTACTTC.

This clonotype has just a few counts. The J gene is TRBJ2-5, the V gene TRBV7-9; perhaps TRBD1 as D (6 bases). Germline CDR1 reads SEHNR; CDR2 reads FQNEAQ (reference sequence). Trimming shortened V by 5 bases and J by 3 bases, and 19 bases separated the two germline ends. CDR3 length: 16 residues. The CDR3 is CASSRALAQGKETQYF. CDR3 sequence (DNA): TGTGCCAGCAGCCGGGCCCTGGCACAGGGTAAAGAGACCCAGTACTTC.

The chain uses TRBV6-5 and TRBJ2-6; TRBD1 aligns across 8 bases. The J segment lost 1 base and the V segment lost 2 bases, leaving 1 base of the junction unmatched. This CDR3 region has 16 residues. Germline V gene lookup returns CDR1 MNHEY and CDR2 SVGAGI. The CDR3 nucleotides read TGTGCCAGCAGTTACAGACAGGGGTCTGGGGCCAACGTCCTGACTTTC. Translation gives CASSYRQGSGANVLTF.

This clonotype was seen only a few times. CDR3 sequence reads: CASSEWGNQPQHF. CDR3 DNA: TGTGCCAGCAGTGAATGGGGCAATCAGCCCCAGCATTTT. The chain uses TRBV25-1 and TRBJ1-5; no clear D. The CDR3 runs 13 residues. CDR1 and CDR2 (germline): MGHDK, SYGVNS. V lost 1 base and J lost 2, with 3 bases in between.

The chain employs TRBV4-3 and TRBJ2-7; no clear D. CDR1 and CDR2 (germline): LGHNA, YSLEER. With 1 base removed from V and 2 bases from J, the gap between germline ends came to 9 bases. This CDR3 is 14 amino acids long. The CDR3 spells CASSQGNGPYEQYF. The CDR3 bases are TGCGCCAGCAGCCAAGGCAACGGGCCCTACGAGCAGTACTTC.

This clonotype was detected only once. The chain has TRBV24-1 and TRBJ2-3; D is uncertain. Per germline, CDR1 KGHDR and CDR2 SFDVKD. This CDR3 contains 14 residues. Trimming shortened V by 9 bases and J by 2 bases, and 14 bases separated the two germline ends. In nucleotides, the CDR3 is TGTGCCACCGGCCCGGGTCGTCACACAGATACGCAGTATTTT. Its translation is CATGPGRHTDTQYF.

The chain recombines TRBV20-1 with TRBJ2-4, with TRBD2 identical over 14 bases. The DNA end is more similar to TRBJ2-7, so the J call may be wrong. The germline V gene encodes CDR1 DFQATT and CDR2 SNEGSKA (reference sequence). The length of the CDR3 is 20 residues. For the CDR3, the DNA is TGCAGTGCTAGAGATTGGTCACCCGGGACTAGCGGGAGTGGGGTGTACGAGCAGTACTTC. This translates into CSARDWSPGTSGSGVYEQYF.

This clonotype has only a few counts. This sequence joins TRBV4-3 and TRBJ2-3; 13 nucleotides match TRBD2. The junction had 10 bases not matched to a gene; V was cut back by 0 bases and J by 1 base. CDR3 size: 20 residues. Germline values: CDR1 LGHNA, CDR2 YSLEER. In DNA, the CDR3 is TGCGCCAGCAGCCAAGATTATAGGACTAGCGGGAGACAAGGCACAGATACGCAGTATTTT. Its translation: CASSQDYRTSGRQGTDTQYF.

The rearrangement joins TRBV28 to TRBJ2-7; a possible D gene is TRBD1 (6 bases). Trimming removed 5 bases at V and 1 base at J, with 15 bases between. The CDR3 contains 15 residues. Per germline, CDR1 MDHEN and CDR2 SYDVKM. Written as DNA, the CDR3 is TGTGCCAGCAGTCCTGGACAGAGCGGTTCCTACGAGCAGTACTTC. Translated, it gives CASSPGQSGSYEQYF.

This sequence joins TRBV5-1 and TRBJ2-1; the match to TRBD1 covers 10 bases. In germline, CDR1 is SGHRS, CDR2 YFSETQ. V dropped 2 bases and J dropped 7; count of bases not matched to a gene: 3. This CDR3 spans 14 amino acids. CDR3 region: CASSFGTGDNEQFF. In nucleotides, the CDR3 is TGCGCCAGCAGCTTTGGGACAGGGGATAATGAGCAGTTCTTC. The whole variable domain, remainder taken from reference TRBV5-1 and TRBJ2-1, is KAGVTQTPRYLIKTRGQQVTLSCSPISGHRSVSWYQQTPGQGLQFLFEYFSETQRNKGNFPGRFSGRQFSNSRSEMNVSTLELGDSALYLCASSFGTGDNEQFFGPGTRLTVL.

V gene TRBV29-1 combines with J gene TRBJ2-5; D unresolved. Germline V lookup: CDR1 SQVTM, CDR2 ANQGSEA. V lost 6 bases and J lost 9, with 23 bases in between. The CDR3 totals 14 residues. CDR3 region: CSVTSVGSTKPQYF. For the CDR3, the DNA is TGCAGCGTCACCTCAGTCGGGTCAACCAAGCCCCAGTACTTC. Drawing the rest from reference TRBV29-1 and TRBJ2-5, the complete variable domain is SAVISQKPSRDICQRGTSLTIQCQVDSQVTMMFWYRQQPGQSLTLIATANQGSEATYESGFVIDKFPISRPNLTFSTLTVSNMSPEDSSIYLCSVTSVGSTKPQYFGPGTRLLVL.